This T cell receptor beta chain was documented in a study of blood T cells in healthy people across ages. Through a sample-barcoded 5' primer and a J-beta primer mix, a second PCR was run for 7 to 11 cycles. Every sample gave at least 2.5 million paired-end reads containing CDR3. TCRdb called the 5' RACE reads again in MiXCR, with one record for every CDR3 protein. The data hold about 720,000 distinct CDR3 sequences, with roughly 25% observed a single time. The V gene's germline CDR1 is DFQATT and CDR2 SNEGSKA (reference sequence). Trimming shortened V by 3 bases and J by 4 bases, and 13 bases separated the two germline ends. This CDR3 is built from 14 residues. This clonotype was counted once. These sequences were also reported in another study, on T cells of mothers and their children. That report notes: For the second PCR, the M1S primer put in sample barcodes and 2-4 random nucleotides.

Sequences were obtained from blood. This chain uses TRBV20-1 with TRBJ1-5, with D uncertain. The receptor was derived from a boy aged 5-17 years in good health. CDR3 coding DNA: TGCAGTGCTAGGAGATTGGGTGGAAATCAGCCCCAGCATTTT. Translated, it gives CSARRLGGNQPQHF.